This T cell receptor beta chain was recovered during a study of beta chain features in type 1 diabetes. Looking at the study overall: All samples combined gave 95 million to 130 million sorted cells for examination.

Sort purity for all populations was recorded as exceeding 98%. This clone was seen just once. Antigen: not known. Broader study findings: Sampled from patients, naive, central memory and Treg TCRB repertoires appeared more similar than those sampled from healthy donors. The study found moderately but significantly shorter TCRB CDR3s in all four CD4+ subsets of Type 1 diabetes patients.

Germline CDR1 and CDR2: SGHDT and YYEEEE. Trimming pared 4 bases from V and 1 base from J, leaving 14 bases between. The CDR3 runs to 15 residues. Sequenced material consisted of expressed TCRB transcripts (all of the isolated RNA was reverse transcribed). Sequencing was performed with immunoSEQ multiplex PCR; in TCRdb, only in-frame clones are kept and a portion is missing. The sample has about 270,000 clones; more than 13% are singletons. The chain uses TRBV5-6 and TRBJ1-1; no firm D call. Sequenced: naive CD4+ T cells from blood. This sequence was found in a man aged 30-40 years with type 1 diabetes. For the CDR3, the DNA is TGTGCCAGCAGCACCCCCTGGCAGGAGAACACTGAAGCTTTCTTT. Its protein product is CASSTPWQENTEAFF. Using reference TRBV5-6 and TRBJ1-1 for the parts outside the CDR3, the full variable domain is DAGVTQSPTHLIKTRGQQVTLRCSPKSGHDTVSWYQQALGQGPQFIFQYYEEEERQRGNFPDRFSGHQFPNYSSELNVNALLLGDSALYLCASSTPWQENTEAFFGQGTRLTVV.